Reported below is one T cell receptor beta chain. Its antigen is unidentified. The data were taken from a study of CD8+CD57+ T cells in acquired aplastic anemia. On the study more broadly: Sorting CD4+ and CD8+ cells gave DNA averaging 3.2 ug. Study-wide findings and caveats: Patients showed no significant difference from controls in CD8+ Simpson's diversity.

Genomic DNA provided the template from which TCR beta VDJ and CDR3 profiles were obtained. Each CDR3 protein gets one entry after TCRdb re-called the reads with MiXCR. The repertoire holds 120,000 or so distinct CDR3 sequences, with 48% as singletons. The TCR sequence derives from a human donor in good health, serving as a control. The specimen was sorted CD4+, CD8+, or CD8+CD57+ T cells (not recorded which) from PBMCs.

Here the CDR3 DNA reads TGTGCCACCAGTGATTCGGGGACAGGGTTCCACGAGCAGTACTTC. Translated, it gives CATSDSGTGFHEQYF. The V and J genes are TRBV24-1 and TRBJ2-7, with 9 bases fitting TRBD1. CDR1 and CDR2 (germline): KGHDR, SFDVKD. The CDR3 is 15 amino acids. V shed 2 bases, J shed 5 bases, and the junction held 6 bases outside the gene matches.